The source of this T cell receptor beta chain is a study of CD8+CD57+ T cells in acquired aplastic anemia. The wider study: Quantities of DNA derived from sorted CD4+ and CD8+ cells averaged approximately 3 ug. Healthy donors averaged about 9.8 million reads for CD4+ cells.

Germline CDR1 and CDR2: KGHDR and SFDVKD. CDR3 length: 15 amino acids. This clonotype has ten or more counts. One end of the junction is discordant with germline, which a read error may explain. Genomic DNA, the template, was used for profiling of the TCR beta VDJ and CDR3. Each CDR3 protein is one row after TCRdb ran MiXCR on the reads. The sample holds 200,000 to 250,000 distinct CDR3 sequences, about a third seen once. The chain carries TRBV24-1 and TRBJ2-3, with 10 positions matching TRBD1. The specimen sequenced was sorted CD4+, CD8+, or CD8+CD57+ T cells (not recorded which) from PBMCs. The TCR comes from a human donor in good health, serving as a control. The DNA of the CDR3 is TGTGCCACCAGTGATTTAGGGACAGGGGAAGATGCGCAGTATTTT. Translated, it gives CATSDLGTGEDAQYF.